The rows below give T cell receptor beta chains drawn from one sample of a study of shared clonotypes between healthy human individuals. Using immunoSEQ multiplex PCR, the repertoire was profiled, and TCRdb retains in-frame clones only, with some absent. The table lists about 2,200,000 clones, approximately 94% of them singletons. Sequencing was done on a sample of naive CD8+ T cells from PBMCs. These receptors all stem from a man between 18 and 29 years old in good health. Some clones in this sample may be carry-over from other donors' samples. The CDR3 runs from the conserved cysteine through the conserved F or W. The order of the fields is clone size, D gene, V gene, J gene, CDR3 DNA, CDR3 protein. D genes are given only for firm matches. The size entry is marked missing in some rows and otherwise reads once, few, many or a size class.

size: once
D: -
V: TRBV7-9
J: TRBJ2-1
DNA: TGTGCCAGCAGCTTAATGACCTCAGGTGGCAATGAGCAGTTCTTC
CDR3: CASSLMTSGGNEQFF

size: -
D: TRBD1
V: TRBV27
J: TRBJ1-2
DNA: TGTGCCAGCAGCCTCGGGACAGGCCAAGGTGGCTACACCTTC
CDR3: CASSLGTGQGGYTF

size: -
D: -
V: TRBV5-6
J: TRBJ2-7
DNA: TGTGCCAGCAGCGGACTTGAGGGCGAGCAGTACTTC
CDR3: CASSGLEGEQYF

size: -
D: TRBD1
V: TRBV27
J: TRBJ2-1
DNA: TGTGCCAGCAGCAACAGGGGTGAGGATGAGCAGTTCTTC
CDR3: CASSNRGEDEQFF

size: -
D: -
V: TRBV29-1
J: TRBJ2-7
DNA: TGCAGCGTGTCCGGGACAAGCTCCTACGAGCAGTACTTC
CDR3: CSVSGTSSYEQYF

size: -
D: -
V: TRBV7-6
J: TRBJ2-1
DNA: TGTGCCAGCAGCTTAAAGCGGAGCTACAATGAGCAGTTCTTC
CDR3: CASSLKRSYNEQFF

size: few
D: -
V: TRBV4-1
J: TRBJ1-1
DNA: TGCGCCAGCAGCCAAGATTTAGGGATGGGAATGAACACTGAAGCTTTCTTT
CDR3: CASSQDLGMGMNTEAFF

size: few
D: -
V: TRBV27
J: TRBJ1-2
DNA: TGTGCCAGCAGTCACCAGGGATCCTATGGCTACACCTTC
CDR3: CASSHQGSYGYTF

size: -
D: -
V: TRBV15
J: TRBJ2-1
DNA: TGTGCCACCAGCCTCCCCCGGGGCGATGAGCAGTTCTTC
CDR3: CATSLPRGDEQFF

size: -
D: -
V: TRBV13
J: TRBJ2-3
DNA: TGTGCCAGCAGCTTAGGTCCCACGGTCCAGGGAGACTACACAGATACGCAGTATTTT
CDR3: CASSLGPTVQGDYTDTQYF

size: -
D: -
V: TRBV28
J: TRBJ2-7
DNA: TGTGCCAGCAGTTTCTCCCAGGGTTTTCAATACGAGCAGTACTTC
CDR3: CASSFSQGFQYEQYF

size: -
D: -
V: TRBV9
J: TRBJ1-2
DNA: TGTGCCAGCAGCGCGAGGGAGGTCGAAGTCCTCACCTCGAACTATGGCTACACCTTC
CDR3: CASSAREVEVLTSNYGYTF

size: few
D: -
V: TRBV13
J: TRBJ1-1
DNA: TGTGCCAGCAGCCCCGCCAGCGTTGGGGCGGGTACTGAAGCTTTCTTT
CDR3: CASSPASVGAGTEAFF

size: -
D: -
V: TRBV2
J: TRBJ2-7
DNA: TGTGCCAGCAGTGCCGCAAGGGGCACTTCCTACGAGCAGTACTTC
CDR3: CASSAARGTSYEQYF

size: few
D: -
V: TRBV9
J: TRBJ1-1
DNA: TGTGCCAGCAGCCCGGATCGGGGGATGAACACTGAAGCTTTCTTT
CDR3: CASSPDRGMNTEAFF

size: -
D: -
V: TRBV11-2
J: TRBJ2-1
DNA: TGTGCCAGCAGCCCCCTAAGGGGCTCCTACAATGAGCAGTTCTTC
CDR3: CASSPLRGSYNEQFF

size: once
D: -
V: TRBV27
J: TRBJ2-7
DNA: TGTGCCAGCAGTGTGGACTACCGAATGACTAACGAGCAGTACTTC
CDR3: CASSVDYRMTNEQYF

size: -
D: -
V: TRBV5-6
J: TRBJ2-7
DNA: TGTGCCAGCAGCTTGTGGGGGGCCCCTCACTCCTACGAGCAGTACTTC
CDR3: CASSLWGAPHSYEQYF

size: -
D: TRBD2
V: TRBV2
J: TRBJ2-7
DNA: TGTGCCAGACGGGGGGGAGTGGGCGAGCAGTACTTC
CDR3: CARRGGVGEQYF

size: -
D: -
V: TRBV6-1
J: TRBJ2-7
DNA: TGTGCCAGCAGTGAACGTTTGGGGCTAGCGAATCCCTACGAGCAGTACTTC
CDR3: CASSERLGLANPYEQYF

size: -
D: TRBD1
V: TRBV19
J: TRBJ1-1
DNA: TGTGCCAGTAGTATTATCCGGGACAGGGGGCCTGAAGCTTTCTTT
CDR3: CASSIIRDRGPEAFF

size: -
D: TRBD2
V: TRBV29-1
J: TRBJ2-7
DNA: TGCAGCGCCGGGACTAGCGCGTCCTACGAGCAGTACTTC
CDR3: CSAGTSASYEQYF

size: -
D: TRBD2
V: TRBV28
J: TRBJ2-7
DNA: TGTGCCAGCAGCGGCCGGGAGGGGTTAGGGGAGCAGTACTTC
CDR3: CASSGREGLGEQYF

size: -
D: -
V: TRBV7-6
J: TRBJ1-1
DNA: TGTGCCACAGAGAGCATGAACACTGAAGCTTTCTTT
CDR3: CATESMNTEAFF

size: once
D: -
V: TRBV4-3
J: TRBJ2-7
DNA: TGCGCCAGCAGCCAAGGACAGGCAAGCTCCTACGAGCAGTACTTC
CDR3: CASSQGQASSYEQYF

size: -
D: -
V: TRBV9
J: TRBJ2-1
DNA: TGTGCCAGCAGCGTCGGAGGGGCCCCCTCCTACAATGAGCAGTTCTTC
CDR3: CASSVGGAPSYNEQFF